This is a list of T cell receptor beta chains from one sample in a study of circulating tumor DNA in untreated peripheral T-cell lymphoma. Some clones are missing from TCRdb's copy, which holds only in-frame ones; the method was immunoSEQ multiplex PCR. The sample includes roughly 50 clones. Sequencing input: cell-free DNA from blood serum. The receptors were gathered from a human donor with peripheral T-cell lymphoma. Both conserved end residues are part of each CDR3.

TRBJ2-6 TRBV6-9 CASSFNRLRQSRANVLTF
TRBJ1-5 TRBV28 CASNGGSQPQHF
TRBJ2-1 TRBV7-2 CASSPRISGLDNEQFF
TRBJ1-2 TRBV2 CASSEAPSYVLYGYTF
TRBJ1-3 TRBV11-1 CASSLETALGNTIYF
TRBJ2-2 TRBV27 CASRRATGELFF
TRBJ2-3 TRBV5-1 CASSLAGSGSRTDTQYF
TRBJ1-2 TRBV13 CASSLDGHYGYTF
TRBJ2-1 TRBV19 CASSHGLAGRWYSYNEQFF
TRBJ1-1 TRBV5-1 CASSLVRETEAFF
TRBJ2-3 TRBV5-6 CASSSFPLVSTPDTQYF
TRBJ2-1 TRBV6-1 CASSLQLAGGLEQFF
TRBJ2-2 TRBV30 CAWSFGTSNTGELFF
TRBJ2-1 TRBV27 CASSQITGHRLYYNEQFF
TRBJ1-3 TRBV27 CASGRAGGNTIYF